The 27 T cell receptor beta chains in this list originate from one sample, sequenced in a study of blood T cell repertoires in COVID-19 (TCRdb year 2020). Libraries were prepared through the immunoSEQ multiplex PCR assay. In TCRdb, the immuneACCESS table is reduced to in-frame sequences with V and J assigned. These tables do not hold every clone; where another copy was compared, an unresolved V gene accounts for under half, and the others remain unexplained. Present in this sample are 9,500 to 11,000 clones, roughly nine tenths of which were seen just once. The ten largest clonotypes hold about 26% of the sample. The sample consisted of peripheral blood. These receptors were obtained from a man aged 30 to 45 with active or convalescent COVID-19.

This chain uses TRBV27 with TRBJ2-1; the D gene is possibly TRBD1 (5 bases). Germline CDR1 reads MNHEY; CDR2 reads SMNVEV (reference sequence). CDR3 length: 12 residues. Trimming shortened V by 3 bases and J by 8 bases, and 8 bases separated the two germline ends. This CDR3 reads CASSFPGHEQFF. CDR3 coding DNA: TGTGCCAGCAGTTTCCCAGGGCATGAGCAGTTCTTC.

This clone came up a few times. The rearrangement links TRBV6-4 to TRBJ2-3; D gene ambiguous. This CDR3 has 13 residues. With 3 bases removed from V and 0 bases from J, the gap between germline ends came to 4 bases. The germline gives CDR1 MRHNA, CDR2 SNTAGT. The CDR3 sequence is CASSEASTDTQYF. The CDR3 region has the DNA TGTGCCAGCAGTGAAGCAAGCACAGATACGCAGTATTTT.

The rearrangement links TRBV6-2 or TRBV6-3 to TRBJ2-3, with TRBD2 identical over 13 bases. J lost 3 bases, V lost 2 bases, and 14 bases had no gene match. The CDR3 extends over 20 amino acids. Germline CDR1 reads MNHEY; CDR2 reads SVGEGT. The CDR3 DNA reads as TGTGCCAGCAGTTACACAACTAGCGGGGGGGCCCTTCGGGGGACAGATACGCAGTATTTT. Protein product: CASSYTTSGGALRGTDTQYF.

A remark on this clone: Other nucleotide sequences from this sample produce the same CDR3. The CDR3 reads CASSLDRDQPQHF. CDR3 in DNA: TGTGCCAGCAGCTTGGACAGGGATCAGCCCCAGCATTTT. The chain employs TRBV11-2 and TRBJ1-5; TRBD1 aligns across 8 bases. Germline V CDR1 and CDR2: SGHAT, FQNNGV. V trimming: 3 bases; J trimming: 5 bases; junction bases outside the gene matches: 0. The CDR3 sequence is 13 residues long.

The chain couples TRBV12-5 to TRBJ1-5; weak D call: TRBD1 (5 bases). Germline V lookup: CDR1 LGHNT, CDR2 FRNRAP. The CDR3 consists of 16 residues. V gave up 5 bases and J gave up 1 base, with 15 bases separating them. In nucleotides, the CDR3 is TGTGCTAGTGGTGACCCCCACAGGCCCAGCAATCAGCCCCAGCATTTT. As protein: CASGDPHRPSNQPQHF.

The J gene is TRBJ2-1, the V gene TRBV7-2; D is possibly TRBD2 (5 bases). V was shortened by 11 bases and J by 0 bases, with 17 bases between the two germline ends. The CDR3 sequence is 15 residues long. CDR1 is SGHTA, CDR2 FQGNSA, per germline. The CDR3 nucleotides are TGTGCCGGGAGCCCACGGGTAGGCTCCTACAATGAGCAGTTCTTC. It codes for CAGSPRVGSYNEQFF.

The gene calls are TRBV2 and TRBJ2-1; 9 nucleotides align to TRBD1. This CDR3 is built from 14 residues. From germline, CDR1 is SNHLY and CDR2 FYNNEI. V lost 6 bases to trimming and J lost 5 bases; unmatched junction nucleotides: 5. CDR3 in DNA: TGTGCCAGCAGCGGACAGGGGATCGACAATGAGCAGTTCTTC. This translates into CASSGQGIDNEQFF.

The chain combines TRBV7-2 with TRBJ2-1, with D perhaps TRBD2 (6 bases). The CDR3 extends over 13 amino acids. V shed 8 bases and J shed 0 bases, with 8 bases lying between them. Per the germline V gene, CDR1 is SGHTA and CDR2 is FQGNSA. CDR3 loop: CASGGFSYNEQFF. In nucleotides, the CDR3 is TGTGCCAGCGGGGGGTTCTCCTACAATGAGCAGTTCTTC.

V gene TRBV7-8 combines with J gene TRBJ2-1, with a tentative D call TRBD1 (6 bases). V was clipped by 0 bases and J by 6 bases, with 15 bases between them. CDR1 is SGHVS, CDR2 FQNEAQ, per germline. The CDR3 runs to 16 residues. CDR3 amino acids: CASSLANRARFNEQFF. CDR3 bases: TGTGCCAGCAGCTTAGCCAACAGGGCGCGATTCAATGAGCAGTTCTTC.

This clone was recorded a few times. The rearrangement links TRBV5-6 to TRBJ1-1; tentative D call: TRBD1 (5 bases). V was trimmed by 0 bases and J by 5 bases, leaving 8 bases between them. CDR3 length: 13 amino acids. The V gene's germline CDR1 is SGHDT and CDR2 YYEEEE. CDR3 residues: CASSLVRTTEAFF. The CDR3 DNA sequence: TGTGCCAGCAGCTTGGTTCGGACAACTGAAGCTTTCTTT.

V gene TRBV7-9 combines with J gene TRBJ2-2, with D tentatively TRBD2 (5 bases). This CDR3 is 16 amino acids long. Deletions cut 3 bases from V and 0 bases from J, with 11 bases between. CDR1 is SEHNR, CDR2 FQNEAQ, per germline (reference sequence). This chain's CDR3 is CASSFIPGSNTGELFF. In DNA form, the CDR3 reads TGTGCCAGCAGCTTTATCCCGGGGTCGAACACCGGGGAGCTGTTTTTT.

This sequence joins TRBV7-8 and TRBJ2-2; 7 nucleotides agree with TRBD1. Germline V gives CDR1 SGHVS, CDR2 FQNEAQ. The CDR3 has 16 residues. With V trimmed by 1 base and J by 6 bases, 8 bases remained unmatched. CDR3: CASSLEAGGRSGELFF. CDR3 in DNA: TGTGCCAGCAGCTTAGAGGCAGGGGGAAGGTCCGGGGAGCTGTTTTTT.

V is TRBV24-1 and J is TRBJ2-1, with D perhaps TRBD2 (5 bases). V lost 9 bases and J lost 5, with 13 bases in between. This CDR3 comprises 13 residues. The germline V gene has CDR1 KGHDR and CDR2 SFDVKD. The CDR3 loop reads CATGGHYDNEQFF. In DNA form, the CDR3 reads TGTGCCACCGGCGGGCACTACGACAATGAGCAGTTCTTC.

The chain links TRBV19 to TRBJ2-3; 7 bases align to TRBD1. The CDR3 sequence is 14 residues long. Losses at the gene ends were 4 bases for V and 1 base for J; bases not matched to a gene: 2. The germline V gene encodes CDR1 LNHDA and CDR2 SQIVND (reference sequence). In DNA, the CDR3 is TGTGCCAGTAGTACCGGACAGGGCACAGATACGCAGTATTTT. Translated, it gives CASSTGQGTDTQYF.

On this clone: The junction departs from the called germline gene at one end, perhaps through a read error. The V call is TRBV6-4, the J call TRBJ2-2; 7 bases are shared with TRBD1. CDR3 size: 14 residues. Germline values: CDR1 MRHNA, CDR2 SNTAGT. The CDR3 region is CASSAGQNTGKLFF. The DNA for the CDR3 is TGTGCCAGCAGTGCGGGACAGAACACCGGGAAGCTGTTTTTT.

V and J are TRBV7-9 and TRBJ1-3, with a weak D call TRBD1 (6 bases). The CDR3 runs to 14 residues. Trimming shortened V by 4 bases and J by 4 bases, and 11 bases separated the two germline ends. The germline gives CDR1 SEHNR, CDR2 FQNEAQ (reference sequence). CDR3 amino acids: CASSSSGVGNTIYF. The CDR3 DNA reads as TGTGCCAGCAGCTCCTCAGGGGTGGGAAACACCATATATTTT.

The rearrangement joins TRBV4-1 to TRBJ2-7, with 8 bases aligning to TRBD2. Germline CDR1 and CDR2: MGHRA and YSYEKL. Trimming removed 4 bases from V and 6 bases from J; junction bases left unmatched: 17. The CDR3 length is 17 residues. CDR3 coding DNA: TGCGCCAGCAGCCCGGGGCCGCCGGGGGGGAAGTCCCGCGAGCAGTACTTC. It encodes CASSPGPPGGKSREQYF.

CDR3 coding DNA: TGTGCCAGCAGTGAACGAAGCGGGGGGGCCGATACGCAGTATTTT. The encoded protein is CASSERSGGADTQYF. The genes are TRBV6-1 and TRBJ2-3, with 10 bases identical to TRBD2. This CDR3 comprises 15 residues. J gave up 6 bases and V 2 bases, and 5 bases lay outside the gene matches. Per germline, CDR1 MNHNS and CDR2 SASEGT.

This chain links TRBV27 with TRBJ2-1; the match to TRBD1 covers 7 bases. V gave up 8 bases and J gave up 2 bases; unmatched junction bases: 6. The CDR3 covers 14 residues. Germline V gives CDR1 MNHEY, CDR2 SMNVEV (reference sequence). The CDR3 spells CASSNRGPYNEQFF. CDR3 nucleotide sequence: TGTGCCAGCTCCAACAGGGGCCCCTACAATGAGCAGTTCTTC.

The chain recombines TRBV11-2 with TRBJ1-3; D not resolved. CDR1 and CDR2 from the germline V gene are SGHAT and FQNNGV. V was trimmed by 1 base and J by 0 bases, leaving 7 bases between them. There are 15 residues in the CDR3. The CDR3 nucleotides read TGTGCCAGCAGCTTAGGTGCAGGCTCTGGAAACACCATATATTTT. This codes for CASSLGAGSGNTIYF.

This rearrangement joins TRBV27 to TRBJ2-3; 10 bases align to TRBD2. CDR3 length: 16 amino acids. The trim removed 1 base at V and 2 bases at J, leaving 3 bases unmatched. Germline assignment: CDR1 MNHEY and CDR2 SMNVEV (reference sequence). CDR3 residues: CASSLFLAGATDTQYF. The CDR3 coding sequence is TGTGCCAGCAGTTTATTTCTAGCGGGGGCCACAGATACGCAGTATTTT.

V and J are TRBV29-1 and TRBJ1-4, with TRBD1 as a possible D gene (5 bases). The CDR3 runs to 14 residues. From germline, CDR1 is SQVTM and CDR2 ANQGSEA. V was trimmed by 0 bases and J by 5 bases, leaving 10 bases between them. CDR3: CSVEDPRANEKLFF. CDR3 coding DNA: TGCAGCGTTGAAGATCCCAGGGCGAATGAAAAACTGTTTTTT. Drawing the rest from reference TRBV29-1 and TRBJ1-4, the complete variable domain is SAVISQKPSRDICQRGTSLTIQCQVDSQVTMMFWYRQQPGQSLTLIATANQGSEATYESGFVIDKFPISRPNLTFSTLTVSNMSPEDSSIYLCSVEDPRANEKLFFGSGTQLSVL.

The chain uses TRBV7-8 and TRBJ2-7, with D maybe TRBD2 (5 bases). The CDR3 consists of 16 residues. Looked up from germline, CDR1 is SGHVS and CDR2 is FQNEAQ. Trimming cost V 4 bases and J 5 bases, with 21 bases left between them. Here the CDR3 DNA reads TGTGCCAGCAGCTCCGCGGGTCTTAGCGTGGGCGACGAGCAGTACTTC. Its protein product is CASSSAGLSVGDEQYF.

The chain has TRBV5-4 and TRBJ2-3, with D maybe TRBD1 (6 bases). V lost 4 bases to trimming and J lost 2 bases, with 17 bases between them. Germline V gene sequence: CDR1 SGHNT, CDR2 YYREEE (reference sequence). The CDR3 runs 16 residues. The chain's CDR3 is CASSPGANTNTDTQYF. In DNA form, the CDR3 reads TGTGCCAGCAGCCCAGGGGCGAACACTAACACAGATACGCAGTATTTT.

The V gene is TRBV3-1 (or the pseudogene TRBV3-2), the J gene TRBJ1-4, with TRBD1 matching over 8 bases. The V and J ends lost 4 bases and 10 bases, in that order; junction bases with no gene match: 8. Germline V CDR1 and CDR2: LGHDT, YNNKEL (reference sequence). This CDR3 contains 14 residues. For the CDR3, the DNA is TGTGCCAGCAGCCCCGGGACAGGTTTGGGAAAACTGTTTTTT. As protein: CASSPGTGLGKLFF.

The V and J genes are TRBV18 and TRBJ1-1, with 7 bases that match TRBD1. Germline V gene lookup returns CDR1 KGHSH and CDR2 LQKENI. Unmatched junction bases numbered 1, after V lost 2 bases and J lost 4 bases. The CDR3 consists of 13 residues. The CDR3 DNA reads TGTGCCAGCTCACCAGGGGACAGCACTGAAGCTTTCTTT. As protein: CASSPGDSTEAFF.

V gene TRBV7-3 combines with J gene TRBJ2-5; weak D call: TRBD1 (7 bases). Trimming pared 5 bases from V and 2 bases from J, leaving 15 bases between. The CDR3 consists of 15 residues. Germline V gives CDR1 SGHTA, CDR2 FQGTGA. CDR3 sequence (DNA): TGTGCCAGCAGCCTCAACGGGGGACAGCAAGAGACCCAGTACTTC. Protein sequence: CASSLNGGQQETQYF.